The 3 T cell receptor beta chains given below trace back to one sample, sequenced in a study of shared clonotypes between healthy human individuals. TCRdb's table, derived via immunoSEQ multiplex PCR, lists solely in-frame clones and lacks some. The repertoire holds 600,000 to 750,000 clones, with about 78% as singletons. The sample taken for sequencing was memory CD4+ T cells sorted from blood. Noted subset: CD45RA-negative fraction. The source is a woman aged 25 to 45 in good health.

This chain joins TRBV28 and TRBJ1-1, with D uncertain. This CDR3 region has 11 residues. V lost 10 bases to trimming and J lost 0 bases, with 6 bases between them. The germline gives CDR1 MDHEN, CDR2 SYDVKM. The CDR3 loop reads CATEVNTEAFF. The CDR3 DNA reads as TGTGCCACAGAAGTGAACACTGAAGCTTTCTTT.

This chain connects TRBV5-1 to TRBJ2-3; TRBD2 is a possible D gene (5 bases). Between the trimmed V and J ends, which lost 4 bases and 6 bases, there was a span of 12 bases. The V gene's germline CDR1 is SGHRS and CDR2 YFSETQ. The CDR3 spans 13 residues. In DNA, the CDR3 is TGCGCCAGCAGCCCTTACACGGGGGATACGCAGTATTTT. Translation: CASSPYTGDTQYF.

The count of this clone is one. V is TRBV16 and J is TRBJ2-7; the D is unclear. CDR1 and CDR2 (germline): KGHSY, FQNENV. Trimming pared 2 bases from V and 3 bases from J, leaving 5 bases between. This CDR3 contains 12 residues. CDR3 amino acids: CASSQTFYEQYF. As DNA, the CDR3 is TGTGCCAGCAGCCAAACGTTCTACGAGCAGTACTTC.